A single sample is the source of the 12 T cell receptor beta chains below, sequenced in a study of T cell responses to AZD1222 COVID-19 vaccine. Assay: immunoSEQ multiplex PCR; the TCRdb copy retains only in-frame clones and omits some. The sample shows 130,000 or so clones, less than 95% of them seen only once. Sequences were derived from peripheral blood, sampled 28 days after the second dose of the MenACWY control vaccine. The receptor source for this set is an adult who received the MenACWY meningococcal vaccine as a control.

This sequence joins TRBV11-2 and TRBJ2-3; TRBD1 might be the D (5 bases). Germline values: CDR1 SGHAT, CDR2 FQNNGV. The CDR3 is made up of 14 amino acids. Trimming cost V 1 base and J 0 bases, with 5 bases left between them. CDR3: CASSLAGSTDTQYF. In DNA form, the CDR3 reads TGTGCCAGCAGCTTAGCAGGGAGCACAGATACGCAGTATTTT.

In regard to this clone: The germline gene is not matched at one end of the junction; a read error may be the cause. V is TRBV3-1 (or the pseudogene TRBV3-2) and J is TRBJ2-2, with 7 bases that match TRBD2. From germline, CDR1 is LGHDT and CDR2 YNNKEL (reference sequence). CDR3 size: 13 residues. The chain's CDR3 is CGAGEGSTGELFF. The CDR3 region has the DNA TGCGGGGCGGGAGAAGGTAGTACCGGGGAGCTGTTTTTT.

J is TRBJ2-7 and V is TRBV13; unclear D gene. Germline V lookup: CDR1 PRHDT, CDR2 FYEKMQ (reference sequence). Trimming took off 3 bases at V and 0 bases at J, with 12 bases between the two ends. This CDR3 spans 15 amino acids. The CDR3 coding sequence is TGTGCCAGCAGCTTGCTAACGGCCGGCTCCTACGAGCAGTACTTC. This encodes CASSLLTAGSYEQYF.

The V gene is TRBV4-1, the J gene TRBJ2-7; 7 nucleotides line up with TRBD2. CDR1 MGHRA and CDR2 YSYEKL come from the germline V gene. V was clipped by 0 bases and J by 3 bases; unmatched bases: 5. There are 15 residues in the CDR3. The CDR3 is CASSQESSGNYEQYF. CDR3 in DNA: TGCGCCAGCAGCCAAGAGTCTAGCGGAAACTACGAGCAGTACTTC.

Points on this clone: Other nucleotide sequences from this sample produce the same CDR3. The chain is built from TRBV5-5 and TRBJ1-2; TRBD1 might be the D (5 bases). Per germline, CDR1 SGHKS and CDR2 YYEKEE (reference sequence). The V and J ends lost 0 bases and 4 bases respectively, with 7 bases between them. The CDR3 consists of 13 residues. The CDR3: CASSLAGGYGYTF. The CDR3 coding sequence is TGTGCCAGCAGCTTGGCGGGGGGCTATGGCTACACCTTC.

This clone was seen more than once but under ten times. CDR3 in DNA: TGTGCCAGCTCACCATCGGAGACAGTCGGATTCTATGGCTACACCTTC. Translating it yields CASSPSETVGFYGYTF. The chain employs TRBV18 and TRBJ1-2, with D perhaps matching TRBD1 (5 bases). Germline assignment: CDR1 KGHSH and CDR2 LQKENI. CDR3 length equals 16 residues. The germline V and J ends were trimmed by 2 bases and 4 bases, with 17 bases remaining between them.

The chain recombines TRBV11-2 with TRBJ1-2, with TRBD1 as a possible D gene (5 bases). The CDR3 is 16 residues long. Germline V gene data show CDR1 as SGHAT and CDR2 as FQNNGV. The V end lost 4 bases, the J end lost 1 base, and 16 bases lay between the germline ends. The CDR3 spells CASSWRGNLLNYGYTF. The CDR3 coding sequence is TGTGCCAGCAGCTGGAGGGGAAACCTTCTTAACTATGGCTACACCTTC.

This chain joins TRBV7-6 and TRBJ1-4, with 11 bases fitting TRBD1. The CDR3 is made up of 17 amino acids. With 5 bases clipped from V and 7 bases from J, the junction kept 12 bases outside the gene matches. Germline CDR1 SGHVS, CDR2 FNYEAQ. Here the CDR3 DNA reads TGTGCCAGCAGCCCCGGGACAGGGGGGATGAGGGGTGAAAAACTGTTTTTT. Its translation: CASSPGTGGMRGEKLFF.

The chain has TRBV2 and TRBJ2-3, with 9 positions matching TRBD2. CDR1 and CDR2 from the germline V gene are SNHLY and FYNNEI. J gave up 4 bases and V 4 bases, and 3 bases lay outside the gene matches. The CDR3 contains 14 residues. CDR3 sequence: CASSGTSAADTQYF. The CDR3 DNA reads TGTGCCAGCAGTGGGACTAGCGCGGCAGATACGCAGTATTTT.

The J gene is TRBJ2-1, the V gene TRBV7-3, with 10 bases fitting TRBD2. The J segment lost 10 bases and the V segment lost 5 bases, leaving 8 bases of the junction unmatched. Germline V gene lookup returns CDR1 SGHTA and CDR2 FQGTGA. The CDR3 has 14 amino acids. CDR3 sequence reads: CASSPAGGPPEQFF. Written as DNA, the CDR3 is TGTGCCAGCAGCCCAGCGGGAGGGCCGCCCGAGCAGTTCTTC.

This chain joins TRBV15 and TRBJ1-5; 7 bases map to TRBD1. V was clipped by 1 base and J by 1 base; unmatched bases: 1. CDR1 and CDR2 (germline): LNHNV, YYDKDF (reference sequence). The CDR3 has 15 residues. The CDR3 DNA sequence: TGTGCCACCAGCAGAGGACAGGGCAGCAATCAGCCCCAGCATTTT. Residues: CATSRGQGSNQPQHF.

The V call is TRBV30, the J call TRBJ2-3; 9 bases match TRBD2. Germline trimming cut 4 bases from V and 0 bases from J; bases unmatched to any gene: 11. The CDR3 extends over 17 amino acids. The germline gives CDR1 GTSNPN, CDR2 SVGIG (reference sequence). DNA of the CDR3: TGTGCCTGGATTCTCGCGGGGGGGCTTACTAGCACAGATACGCAGTATTTT. This codes for CAWILAGGLTSTDTQYF. Full variable domain (remainder filled in from reference TRBV30 and TRBJ2-3): SQTIHQWPATLVQPVGSPLSLECTVEGTSNPNLYWYRQAAGRGLQLLFYSVGIGQISSEVPQNLSASRPQDRQFILSSKKLLLSDSGFYLCAWILAGGLTSTDTQYFGPGTRLTVL.